Below are 2 T cell receptor beta chains sequenced from a single sample in a study of metastatic and nonmetastatic thyroid tumors (dated by TCRdb to between 2020 and 2021). Libraries came from PCR. Sequencing relied on an Illumina HiSeq 4000. TCRdb passed the public sequencing reads through fastp at Q25 and MiXCR, retaining productive beta sequences. The sample data list over 70,000 clones, and roughly a sixth of these were observed just once. The biggest ten clones account for 9.5% to 15% of the sample. Before undergoing thyroid surgery, none of the patients had been given any kind of treatment. Material: blood. Receptors originate from a female donor with papillary thyroid cancer or a benign thyroid nodule (not recorded which). Some clones in this sample may be carry-over from other donors' samples.

On this clone: One base away lies a much larger clone, so this may be a sequencing read error. The chain is built from TRBV5-4 and TRBJ2-7; TRBD1 aligns across 8 bases. The CDR3 consists of 15 residues. V gave up 4 bases and J gave up 1 base; unmatched junction bases: 7. The germline gives CDR1 SGHNT, CDR2 YYREEE (reference sequence). CDR3 sequence reads: CASSEIRQGSYEQYF. As DNA, the CDR3 is TGTGCCAGCAGCGAAATCCGACAGGGGTCCTACGAGCAGTACTTC.

This clone was counted at least ten times. The chain uses TRBV27 and TRBJ2-6; D is undetermined. This CDR3 comprises 13 residues. Trimming took 6 bases from V and 6 from J, leaving 9 bases between them. Germline lookup yields CDR1 MNHEY and CDR2 SMNVEV (reference sequence). CDR3: CASSYGLANVLTF. As DNA, the CDR3 is TGTGCCAGCAGCTACGGTTTGGCCAACGTCCTGACTTTC.